These 11 T cell receptor beta chains came from one sample sequenced in a study of blood T cell repertoires in COVID-19. Here immunoSEQ multiplex PCR was the method, and the copy in TCRdb shows in-frame clones only, minus some. Here the sample spans 200,000 to 250,000 clones, roughly 84% being singletons. Source material: peripheral blood. These receptors originate from a woman between 35 and 50 years old who had recovered from COVID-19.

This chain uses TRBV6-5 with TRBJ1-2; 9 bases are shared with TRBD1. The CDR3 consists of 15 residues. V was clipped by 2 bases and J by 8 bases; unmatched bases: 9. Per the germline V gene, CDR1 is MNHEY and CDR2 is SVGAGI. The CDR3 reads CASSYTDRGRGGYTF. The CDR3 DNA sequence: TGTGCCAGCAGTTACACGGACAGGGGAAGGGGCGGCTACACCTTC.

J is TRBJ2-7 and V is TRBV3-1 (or the pseudogene TRBV3-2); 8 nucleotides line up with TRBD2. CDR3 length: 15 amino acids. V trimming: 4 bases; J trimming: 1 base; junction bases outside the gene matches: 6. Germline V gives CDR1 LGHDT, CDR2 YNNKEL (reference sequence). This CDR3 is CASSPWTSRSYEQYF. The CDR3 DNA is TGTGCCAGCAGCCCTTGGACTAGCAGATCCTACGAGCAGTACTTC.

The rearrangement joins TRBV5-1 to TRBJ1-2; D possibly corresponds to TRBD1 (5 bases). In germline, CDR1 is SGHRS, CDR2 YFSETQ. The ends were cut back, 4 bases at V and 4 bases at J, with 14 bases in the middle. There are 14 residues in the CDR3. CDR3 in DNA: TGCGCCAGCAGCCGTACGACAGAAATCTATGGCTACACCTTC. It translates to CASSRTTEIYGYTF.

The chain links TRBV7-3 to TRBJ2-1; 8 positions agree with TRBD2. This CDR3 has 15 residues. CDR1 and CDR2 (germline): SGHTA, FQGTGA. Trimming at V came to 5 bases and at J to 9 bases, leaving 12 bases not matched to a gene. CDR3 in DNA: TGTGCCAGCAGCCCTTTAGCGGGACGAGTGGGTGAGCAGTTCTTC. Protein: CASSPLAGRVGEQFF.

The sample holds a few counts of this clone. This sequence joins TRBV2 and TRBJ1-5; possibly TRBD1 for D (6 bases). The length of the CDR3 is 16 residues. In germline, CDR1 is SNHLY, CDR2 FYNNEI. Trimming cost V 9 bases and J 1 base, with 19 bases left between them. CDR3 loop: CASGEPAGTSNQPQHF. DNA for the CDR3: TGTGCCAGTGGCGAGCCGGCAGGGACAAGCAATCAGCCCCAGCATTTT.

This sequence joins TRBV19 and TRBJ1-1, with 11 nucleotides matching TRBD1. Germline lookup yields CDR1 LNHDA and CDR2 SQIVND (reference sequence). The ends lost 1 base at V and 1 base at J; junction bases unmatched: 5. There are 17 residues in the CDR3. The CDR3 protein is CASSIGPGQGANTEAFF. The CDR3 region has the DNA TGTGCCAGTAGTATAGGCCCCGGACAGGGGGCGAACACTGAAGCTTTCTTT. The variable domain in full, completed from reference TRBV19 and TRBJ1-1, reads DGGITQSPKYLFRKEGQNVTLSCEQNLNHDAMYWYRQDPGQGLRLIYYSQIVNDFQKGDIAEGYSVSREKKESFPLTVTSAQKNPTAFYLCASSIGPGQGANTEAFFGQGTRLTVV.

This chain connects TRBV16 to TRBJ1-3, with TRBD1 matching over 7 bases. The CDR3 covers 16 residues. V dropped 4 bases and J dropped 2; count of bases not matched to a gene: 8. Germline V CDR1 and CDR2: KGHSY, FQNENV. CDR3 protein: CASSLNRGSAGNTIYF. The DNA of the CDR3 is TGTGCCAGCAGCCTAAACAGGGGAAGCGCTGGAAACACCATATATTTT.

This chain links TRBV4-2 with TRBJ2-7; TRBD2 matches 9 bases. The V and J ends lost 4 bases and 0 bases, in that order; junction bases with no gene match: 13. From germline, CDR1 is LGHNA and CDR2 YNFKEQ. The CDR3 sequence is 18 residues long. The DNA of the CDR3 is TGTGCCAGCAGCCCGGAGCCGGAGGCGGGAGGGCCCTCCTACGAGCAGTACTTC. It is translated as CASSPEPEAGGPSYEQYF.

The rearrangement links TRBV27 to TRBJ1-2, with D perhaps matching TRBD1 (5 bases). CDR1 is MNHEY and CDR2 is SMNVEV in the germline V gene (reference sequence). The CDR3 is 15 amino acids. V lost 5 bases and J lost 4, with 17 bases in between. DNA of the CDR3: TGTGCCAGCAGTCCCGGACACGGAACCGGCTATGGCTACACCTTC. Encoded protein: CASSPGHGTGYGYTF.

This clone was recorded a few times. The chain links TRBV12-3 or TRBV12-4 to TRBJ1-5; TRBD1 matches at 7 bases. After removal of 6 bases from V and 7 bases from J, the junction contained 6 bases not matched to a gene. The CDR3 length is 13 residues. Here the CDR3 DNA reads TGTGCCAGCAGGTCGACAGGGAACCAGCCCCAGCATTTT. Translation gives CASRSTGNQPQHF.

The chain couples TRBV30 to TRBJ2-3, with 9 bases lining up with TRBD2. The CDR3 has 16 residues. Germline V gene data show CDR1 as GTSNPN and CDR2 as SVGIG (reference sequence). Losses at the gene ends were 1 base for V and 1 base for J; bases not matched to a gene: 6. The CDR3: CAWSGLGGGGTDTQYF. The CDR3 DNA sequence: TGTGCCTGGAGTGGGCTCGGCGGGGGGGGCACAGATACGCAGTATTTT. The complete variable domain, with remaining parts taken from reference TRBV30 and TRBJ2-3, reads SQTIHQWPATLVQPVGSPLSLECTVEGTSNPNLYWYRQAAGRGLQLLFYSVGIGQISSEVPQNLSASRPQDRQFILSSKKLLLSDSGFYLCAWSGLGGGGTDTQYFGPGTRLTVL.